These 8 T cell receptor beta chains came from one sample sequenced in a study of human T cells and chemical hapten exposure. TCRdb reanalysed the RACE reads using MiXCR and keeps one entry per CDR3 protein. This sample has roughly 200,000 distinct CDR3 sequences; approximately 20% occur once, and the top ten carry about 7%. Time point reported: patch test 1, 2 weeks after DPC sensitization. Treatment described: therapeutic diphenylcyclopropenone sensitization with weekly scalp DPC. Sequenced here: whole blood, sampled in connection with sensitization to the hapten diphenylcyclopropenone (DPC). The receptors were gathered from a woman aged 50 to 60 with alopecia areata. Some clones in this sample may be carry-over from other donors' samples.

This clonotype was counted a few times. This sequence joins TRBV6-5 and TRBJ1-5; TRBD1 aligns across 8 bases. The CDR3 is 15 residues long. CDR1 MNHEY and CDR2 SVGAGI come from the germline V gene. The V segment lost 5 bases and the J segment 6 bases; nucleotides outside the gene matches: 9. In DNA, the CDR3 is TGTGCCAGCAGTCCCACAGGGGGAGAGGGTCAGCCCCAGCATTTT. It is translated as CASSPTGGEGQPQHF.

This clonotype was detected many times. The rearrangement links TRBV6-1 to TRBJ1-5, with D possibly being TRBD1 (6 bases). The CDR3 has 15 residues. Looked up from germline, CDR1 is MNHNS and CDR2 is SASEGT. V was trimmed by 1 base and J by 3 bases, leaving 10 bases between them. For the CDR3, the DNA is TGTGCCAGCAGTGAAGAGCACAGGGTCAATCAGCCCCAGCATTTT. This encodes CASSEEHRVNQPQHF.

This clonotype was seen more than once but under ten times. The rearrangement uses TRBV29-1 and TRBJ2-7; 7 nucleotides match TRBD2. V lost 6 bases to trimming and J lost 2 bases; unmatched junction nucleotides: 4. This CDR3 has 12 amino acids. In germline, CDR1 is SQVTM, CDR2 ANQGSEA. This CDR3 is CSVGGVAYEQYF. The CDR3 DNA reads TGCAGCGTGGGGGGGGTCGCCTACGAGCAGTACTTC.

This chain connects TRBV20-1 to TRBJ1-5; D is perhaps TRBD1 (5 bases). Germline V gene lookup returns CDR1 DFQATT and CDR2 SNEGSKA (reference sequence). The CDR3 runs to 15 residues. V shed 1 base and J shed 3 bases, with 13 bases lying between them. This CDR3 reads CSARVQGVPNQPQHF. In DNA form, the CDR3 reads TGCAGTGCTAGAGTCCAGGGAGTTCCCAATCAGCCCCAGCATTTT.

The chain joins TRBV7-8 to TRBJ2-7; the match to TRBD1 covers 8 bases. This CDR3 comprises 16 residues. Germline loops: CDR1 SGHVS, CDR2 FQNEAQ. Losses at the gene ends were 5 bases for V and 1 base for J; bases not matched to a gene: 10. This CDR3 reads CASSTAGDRRSYEQYF. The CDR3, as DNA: TGTGCCAGCAGCACGGCCGGGGACAGGAGATCCTACGAGCAGTACTTC.

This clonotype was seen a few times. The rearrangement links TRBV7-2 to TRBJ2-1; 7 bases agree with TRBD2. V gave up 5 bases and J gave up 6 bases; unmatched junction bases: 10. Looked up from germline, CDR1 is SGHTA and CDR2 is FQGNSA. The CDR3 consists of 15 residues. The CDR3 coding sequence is TGTGCCAGCAGCCAAAGTACGGGGGGACGCAATGAGCAGTTCTTC. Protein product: CASSQSTGGRNEQFF.

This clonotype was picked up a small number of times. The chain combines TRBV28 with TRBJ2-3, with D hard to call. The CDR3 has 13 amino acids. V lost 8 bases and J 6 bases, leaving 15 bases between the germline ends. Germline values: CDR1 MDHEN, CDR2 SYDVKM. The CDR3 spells CASQDGSTDTQYF. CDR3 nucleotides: TGTGCCAGCCAGGACGGGTCGACGGATACGCAGTATTTT.

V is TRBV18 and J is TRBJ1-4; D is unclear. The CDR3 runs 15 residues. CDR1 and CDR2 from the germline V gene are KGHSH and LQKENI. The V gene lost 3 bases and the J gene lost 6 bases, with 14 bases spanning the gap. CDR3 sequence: CASSPRGGSDEKLFF. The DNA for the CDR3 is TGTGCCAGCTCACCCCGGGGAGGGAGCGATGAAAAACTGTTTTTT. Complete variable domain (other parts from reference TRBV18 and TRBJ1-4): NAGVMQNPRHLVRRRGQEARLRCSPMKGHSHVYWYRQLPEEGLKFMVYLQKENIIDESGMPKERFSAEFPKEGPSILRIQQVVRGDSAAYFCASSPRGGSDEKLFFGSGTQLSVL.